A single sample gave rise to the 20 T cell receptor beta chains below, sequenced in a study of cytomegalovirus exposure and HLA in healthy donors. The PCR was carried out with 60 Vbeta primers and 13 Jbeta primers. Sequencing used immunoSEQ multiplex PCR; TCRdb keeps in-frame clones, though not all of them. This repertoire shows around 200,000 clones, around 74% found once; its top ten account for around 3%. The sample consisted of PBMCs. The receptors derive from a female donor in good health and CMV-seronegative.

This clone was seen just once. In DNA, the CDR3 is TGTGCCAGCAGCACAAGCGGCTCTAGCACAGATACGCAGTATTTT. Translating it yields CASSTSGSSTDTQYF. The chain combines TRBV7-9 with TRBJ2-3; maybe TRBD2 (5 bases). This CDR3 has 15 residues. CDR1 and CDR2 (germline): SEHNR, FQNEAQ (reference sequence). V lost 5 bases, J lost 0 bases, and 12 bases lay in between.

The rearrangement joins TRBV28 to TRBJ1-2; 9 nucleotides agree with TRBD1. From germline, CDR1 is MDHEN and CDR2 SYDVKM. The ends lost 2 bases at V and 9 bases at J; junction bases unmatched: 7. This CDR3 has 14 residues. The CDR3 sequence is CASSLPLTGGSYTF. As DNA, the CDR3 is TGTGCCAGCAGTTTACCGCTAACAGGGGGCAGCTACACCTTC.

This clone was picked up one time. The gene calls are TRBV5-6 and TRBJ1-6, with D perhaps matching TRBD1 (5 bases). The germline V and J ends were trimmed by 0 bases and 8 bases, with 12 bases remaining between them. Germline V gives CDR1 SGHDT, CDR2 YYEEEE. The CDR3 has 15 residues. CDR3 sequence: CASSLALGGDSPLHF. CDR3 DNA: TGTGCCAGCAGCTTGGCGTTGGGGGGGGATTCACCCCTCCACTTT.

The chain uses TRBV28 and TRBJ2-7; TRBD2 aligns across 11 bases. Germline values: CDR1 MDHEN, CDR2 SYDVKM. The CDR3 is made up of 15 amino acids. V gave up 2 bases and J gave up 7 bases; unmatched junction bases: 7. CDR3 bases: TGTGCCAGCAGTTTAGAACTAGCGGGAGAGGGGGAGCAGTACTTC. It specifies CASSLELAGEGEQYF.

The V and J genes are TRBV5-1 and TRBJ2-5; TRBD1 aligns across 9 bases. The end of the DNA fits TRBJ2-7 better, so the J call may be wrong. The CDR3 runs to 14 residues. The germline V gene encodes CDR1 SGHRS and CDR2 YFSETQ. The CDR3 is CASSLGQGIYEQYF. CDR3 in DNA: TGCGCCAGCAGCCTGGGACAGGGTATCTACGAGCAGTACTTC.

The chain employs TRBV7-6 and TRBJ1-2; D is undetermined. The CDR3 is 16 residues long. In germline, CDR1 is SGHVS, CDR2 FNYEAQ. The V end lost 3 bases, the J end lost 6 bases, and 20 bases lay between the germline ends. In DNA form, the CDR3 reads TGTGCCAGCAGCTTCTCTCCCCGGGGTAAGGACGATGGCTACACCTTC. Translating gives CASSFSPRGKDDGYTF.

This clone was seen a handful of times. The chain is built from TRBV19 and TRBJ1-5; D might be TRBD1 (6 bases). CDR3 length: 15 residues. V dropped 7 bases and J dropped 3 bases, with 16 bases sitting between them. CDR1 and CDR2 from the germline V gene are LNHDA and SQIVND (reference sequence). CDR3 amino acids: CASTNSRDNNQPQHF. DNA for the CDR3: TGTGCCAGTACTAATTCCCGGGACAACAATCAGCCCCAGCATTTT.

The chain combines TRBV5-4 with TRBJ2-1; D is possibly TRBD2 (7 bases). CDR1 and CDR2 from the germline V gene are SGHNT and YYREEE (reference sequence). The CDR3 has 16 amino acids. The V end lost 4 bases, the J end lost 0 bases, and 14 bases lay between the germline ends. The CDR3 is CASSNGGGSSYNEQFF. The CDR3 DNA follows: TGTGCCAGCAGCAACGGGGGCGGGAGCTCCTACAATGAGCAGTTCTTC.

The chain carries TRBV7-6 and TRBJ2-5; D remains unclear. This CDR3 has 12 residues. Germline loops: CDR1 SGHVS, CDR2 FNYEAQ. V lost 1 base, J lost 5 bases, and 5 bases lay in between. The chain's CDR3 is CASSLVLETQYF. CDR3 bases: TGTGCCAGCAGCTTAGTTCTTGAGACCCAGTACTTC.

This clone showed up just a few times. The CDR3 protein is CASRVAGASYEQYF. Here the CDR3 DNA reads TGCGCCAGCAGGGTAGCGGGGGCCTCCTACGAGCAGTACTTC. The J gene is TRBJ2-7, the V gene TRBV5-1, with TRBD2 matching over 9 bases. V trimming: 5 bases; J trimming: 0 bases; junction bases outside the gene matches: 3. Germline V CDR1 and CDR2: SGHRS, YFSETQ. The CDR3 length is 14 residues.

This clone was recorded a few times. This chain connects TRBV27 to TRBJ2-1; 14 bases agree with TRBD2. CDR1 is MNHEY and CDR2 is SMNVEV in the germline V gene (reference sequence). With V trimmed by 6 bases and J by 2 bases, 12 bases remained unmatched. The CDR3 extends over 19 amino acids. The CDR3 sequence is CASSLHGTSGSLTYNEQFF. The CDR3, as DNA: TGTGCCAGCAGCCTACACGGGACTAGCGGGAGCCTTACCTACAATGAGCAGTTCTTC.

The chain combines TRBV18 with TRBJ2-5; 9 bases are a match to TRBD1. Germline V gene data show CDR1 as KGHSH and CDR2 as LQKENI. Losses at the gene ends were 2 bases for V and 3 bases for J; bases not matched to a gene: 1. The CDR3 is 14 amino acids. The CDR3 loop is CASSPGTGKETQYF. The DNA for the CDR3 is TGTGCCAGCTCACCAGGGACAGGGAAAGAGACCCAGTACTTC. The variable domain in full, with the rest retrieved from reference TRBV18 and TRBJ2-5, is NAGVMQNPRHLVRRRGQEARLRCSPMKGHSHVYWYRQLPEEGLKFMVYLQKENIIDESGMPKERFSAEFPKEGPSILRIQQVVRGDSAAYFCASSPGTGKETQYFGPGTRLLVL.

The chain couples TRBV6-1 to TRBJ1-5, with 10 bases aligning to TRBD1. With 3 bases clipped from V and 4 bases from J, the junction kept 3 bases outside the gene matches. Germline V CDR1 and CDR2: MNHNS, SASEGT. The CDR3 length is 15 residues. The CDR3 coding sequence is TGTGCCAGCAGTGAGGGGACAGGGGTAAATCAGCCCCAGCATTTT. Translated: CASSEGTGVNQPQHF.

The chain combines TRBV11-2 with TRBJ1-2; TRBD1 agrees at 7 bases. J was trimmed by 1 base and V by 3 bases; bases with no gene match: 2. The CDR3 is 14 residues long. Per germline, CDR1 SGHAT and CDR2 FQNNGV. The CDR3 DNA reads TGTGCCAGCAGCTTGGGGACAGTTAACTATGGCTACACCTTC. Translating gives CASSLGTVNYGYTF. The complete variable domain, with remaining parts taken from reference TRBV11-2 and TRBJ1-2, reads EAGVAQSPRYKIIEKRQSVAFWCNPISGHATLYWYQQILGQGPKLLIQFQNNGVVDDSQLPKDRFSAERLKGVDSTLKIQPAKLEDSAVYLCASSLGTVNYGYTFGSGTRLTVV.

The chain employs TRBV27 and TRBJ2-1; 13 bases agree with TRBD2. CDR3 length equals 15 residues. Germline-derived CDR1 and CDR2 are MNHEY and SMNVEV (reference sequence). The trim removed 4 bases at V and 8 bases at J, leaving 5 bases unmatched. The CDR3 DNA reads TGTGCCAGCAGTTCTACGGGACTAGCGGGACATGAGCAGTTCTTC. Translating it yields CASSSTGLAGHEQFF.

CDR3 nucleotides: TGTGCCAGCATACCCGGCAGGGATGAGCAGTTCTTC. Protein: CASIPGRDEQFF. The genes are TRBV2 and TRBJ2-1, with D maybe TRBD1 (5 bases). This CDR3 spans 12 amino acids. Germline V lookup: CDR1 SNHLY, CDR2 FYNNEI. Trimming took off 7 bases at V and 8 bases at J, with 12 bases between the two ends.

The count of this clone is one. V and J are TRBV5-3 and TRBJ2-7; D gene ambiguous. TRBV5-3 is noted as an ORF with a role that remains uncertain. V was trimmed by 7 bases and J by 6 bases, leaving 14 bases between them. This CDR3 has 12 amino acids. CDR3 amino acids: CARPRQRGEQYF. The CDR3 DNA follows: TGTGCCAGACCCCGCCAAAGAGGCGAGCAGTACTTC.

The sample holds a few counts of this clone. In the same sample, other DNA sequences code for this CDR3. This chain links TRBV30 with TRBJ1-5, with 8 bases fitting TRBD1. The CDR3 loop spans 14 amino acids. Germline V gene data show CDR1 as GTSNPN and CDR2 as SVGIG (reference sequence). The ends lost 5 bases at V and 3 bases at J; junction bases unmatched: 6. The CDR3 DNA is TGTGCCTGGCGCCGGACAGGGAACAATCAGCCCCAGCATTTT. Translated: CAWRRTGNNQPQHF.

The chain recombines TRBV30 with TRBJ2-5; D remains ambiguous. The J call may be in error: the DNA end matches TRBJ2-7 better. The CDR3 consists of 13 residues. CDR1 GTSNPN and CDR2 SVGIG come from the germline V gene (reference sequence). The CDR3, as DNA: TGTGCCTGGAGTGTGAGCGAGACCTACGAGCAGTACTTC. Translation: CAWSVSETYEQYF.

The rearrangement uses TRBV7-2 and TRBJ2-1; 7 nucleotides line up with TRBD2. CDR1 SGHTA and CDR2 FQGNSA come from the germline V gene. V trimming: 5 bases; J trimming: 5 bases; junction bases outside the gene matches: 6. The CDR3 has 14 residues. CDR3 sequence (DNA): TGTGCCAGCAGCGCGGGAGCGCGGAACAATGAGCAGTTCTTC. This translates into CASSAGARNNEQFF.